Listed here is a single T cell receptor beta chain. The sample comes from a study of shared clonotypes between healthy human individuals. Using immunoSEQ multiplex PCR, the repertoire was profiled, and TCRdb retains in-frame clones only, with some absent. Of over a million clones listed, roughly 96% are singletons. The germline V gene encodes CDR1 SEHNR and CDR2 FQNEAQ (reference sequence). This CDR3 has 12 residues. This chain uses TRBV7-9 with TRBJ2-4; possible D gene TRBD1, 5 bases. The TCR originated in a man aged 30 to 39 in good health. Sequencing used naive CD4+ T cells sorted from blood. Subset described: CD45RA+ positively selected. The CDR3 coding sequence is TGTTCGACAGCACTAGCCAAAAACATTCAGTACTTC. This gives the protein CSTALAKNIQYF.